A single T cell receptor (beta chain) is shown here with its context. Under the authors' procedure: Amplification with reference gene primers provided the estimates of nucleated cell counts. Clones were read by immunoSEQ multiplex PCR, and TCRdb kept only the in-frame ones, dropping some. V and J calls and clone size follow that table, whereas D and trimming were derived from the DNA. Seen here are 120,000 to 150,000 clones, about 88% observed once, and the top ten hold 5% to 6%. The ends were cut back, 0 bases at V and 1 base at J, with 9 bases in the middle. CDR3 size: 15 residues. In germline, CDR1 is SGDLS, CDR2 YYNGEE. This sample is drawn from a study of blood T cell repertoires in COVID-19. Study-wide context: The origin of the acute and convalescent COVID-19 samples was the United States, Italy and Spain.

This TCR was recovered from a human donor in a cohort sampled during active COVID-19. V and J are TRBV9 and TRBJ2-3; a possible D gene is TRBD2 (6 bases). The sample consisted of peripheral blood. CDR3 in amino acids: CASSVGSSGTDTQYF. For the CDR3, the DNA is TGTGCCAGCAGCGTAGGGTCTAGCGGCACAGATACGCAGTATTTT.